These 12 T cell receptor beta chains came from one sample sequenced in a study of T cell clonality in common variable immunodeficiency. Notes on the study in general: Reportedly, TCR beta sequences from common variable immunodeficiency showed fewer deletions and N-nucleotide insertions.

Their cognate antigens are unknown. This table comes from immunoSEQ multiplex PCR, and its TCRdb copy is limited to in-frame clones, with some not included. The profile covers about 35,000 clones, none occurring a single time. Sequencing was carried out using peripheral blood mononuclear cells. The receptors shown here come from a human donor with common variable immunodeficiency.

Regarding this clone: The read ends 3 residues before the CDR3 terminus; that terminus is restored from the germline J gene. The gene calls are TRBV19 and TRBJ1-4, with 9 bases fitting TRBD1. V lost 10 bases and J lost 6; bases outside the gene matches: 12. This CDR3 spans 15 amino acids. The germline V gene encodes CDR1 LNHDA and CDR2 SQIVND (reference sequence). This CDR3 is CATSTPGQGYEKLFF. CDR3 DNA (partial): TGTGCCACCTCAACGCCGGGACAGGGATATGAAAAA.

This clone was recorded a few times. CDR3 sequence: CASSPAGQGGARSPLHF. CDR3 DNA, as far as it was read: TGTGCCAGCAGCCCCGCCGGGCAGGGTGGGGCCCGATCACCC. The rearrangement joins TRBV7-7 to TRBJ1-6; weak D call: TRBD1 (5 bases). The read finishes 3 residues shy of the CDR3 end, and the germline J gene is used to complete it. V lost 5 bases and J 10 bases, leaving 24 bases between the germline ends. The germline V gene encodes CDR1 SSHAT and CDR2 FNYEAQ (reference sequence). The CDR3 is 17 residues long.

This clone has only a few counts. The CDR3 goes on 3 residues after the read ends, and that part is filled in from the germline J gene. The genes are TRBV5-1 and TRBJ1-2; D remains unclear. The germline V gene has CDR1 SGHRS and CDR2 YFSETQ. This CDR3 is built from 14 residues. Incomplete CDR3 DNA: TGCGCCAGCAGCTTGGACATCGCGGGTACAGGC. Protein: CASSLDIAGTG. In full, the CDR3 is CASSLDIAGTGYTF.

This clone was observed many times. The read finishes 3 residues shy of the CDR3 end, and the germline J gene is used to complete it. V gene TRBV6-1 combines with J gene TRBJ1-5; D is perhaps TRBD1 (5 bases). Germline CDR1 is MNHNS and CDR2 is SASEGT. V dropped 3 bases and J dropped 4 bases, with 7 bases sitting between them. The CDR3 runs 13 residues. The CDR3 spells CASSDGGNQPQHF. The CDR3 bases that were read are TGTGCCAGCAGTGATGGGGGGAATCAGCCC.

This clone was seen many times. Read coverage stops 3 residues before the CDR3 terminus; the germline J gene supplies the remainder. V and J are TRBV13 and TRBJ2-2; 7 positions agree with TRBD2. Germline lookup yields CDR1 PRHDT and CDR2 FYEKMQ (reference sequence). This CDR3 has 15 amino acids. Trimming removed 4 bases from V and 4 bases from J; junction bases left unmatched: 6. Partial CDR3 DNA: TGTGCCAGCAGCTCCGTGGGGGGGGTCACCGGGGAG. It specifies CASSSVGGVTGE. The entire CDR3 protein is CASSSVGGVTGELFF. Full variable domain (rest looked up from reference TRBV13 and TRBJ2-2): AAGVIQSPRHLIKEKRETATLKCYPIPRHDTVYWYQQGPGQDPQFLISFYEKMQSDKGSIPDRFSAQQFSDYHSELNMSSLELGDSALYFCASSSVGGVTGELFFGEGSRLTVL.

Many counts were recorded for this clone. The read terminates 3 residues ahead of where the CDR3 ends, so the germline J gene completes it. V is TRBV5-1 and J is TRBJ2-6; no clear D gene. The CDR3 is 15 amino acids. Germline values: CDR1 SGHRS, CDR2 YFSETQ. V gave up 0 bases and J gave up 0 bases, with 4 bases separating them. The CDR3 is CASSLDGSGANVLTF. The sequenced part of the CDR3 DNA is TGCGCCAGCAGCTTGGACGGCTCTGGGGCCAACGTC.

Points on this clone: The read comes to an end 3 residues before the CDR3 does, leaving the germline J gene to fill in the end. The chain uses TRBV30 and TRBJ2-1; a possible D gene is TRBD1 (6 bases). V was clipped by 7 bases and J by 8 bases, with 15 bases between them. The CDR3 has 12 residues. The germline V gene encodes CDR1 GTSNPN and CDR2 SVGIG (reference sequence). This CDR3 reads CALRGYGYEQFF. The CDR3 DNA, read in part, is TGTGCCTTAAGGGGGTATGGATATGAG.

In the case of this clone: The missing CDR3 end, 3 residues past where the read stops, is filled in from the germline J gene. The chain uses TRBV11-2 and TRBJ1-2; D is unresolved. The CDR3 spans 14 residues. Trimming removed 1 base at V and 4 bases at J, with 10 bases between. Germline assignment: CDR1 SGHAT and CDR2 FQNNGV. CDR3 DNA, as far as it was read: TGTGCCAGCAGCTTAGGGGCCCGTATCTATGGC. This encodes CASSLGARIYG. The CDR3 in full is CASSLGARIYGYTF.

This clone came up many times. The CDR3 bases that were read are TGCAGCGTTGAAGTTAGCGGTCTCACAGATACG. Translation: CSVEVSGLTDT. The whole CDR3 sequence reads CSVEVSGLTDTQYF. The J gene is TRBJ2-3, the V gene TRBV29-1, with D tentatively TRBD2 (6 bases). The CDR3 end lies 3 residues beyond the end of the read and is filled in from the germline J gene. Germline CDR1 is SQVTM and CDR2 is ANQGSEA. This CDR3 is built from 14 residues. Trimming took 1 base from V and 2 from J, leaving 10 bases between them.

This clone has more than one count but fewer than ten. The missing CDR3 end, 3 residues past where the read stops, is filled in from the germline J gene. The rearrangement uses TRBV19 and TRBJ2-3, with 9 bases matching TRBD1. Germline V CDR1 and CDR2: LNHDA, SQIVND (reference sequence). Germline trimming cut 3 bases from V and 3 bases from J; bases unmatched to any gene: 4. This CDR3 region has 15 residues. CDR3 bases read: TGTGCCAGTAGTATGCGGACAGGGGTGACAGATACG. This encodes CASSMRTGVTDT. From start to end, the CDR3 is CASSMRTGVTDTQYF.

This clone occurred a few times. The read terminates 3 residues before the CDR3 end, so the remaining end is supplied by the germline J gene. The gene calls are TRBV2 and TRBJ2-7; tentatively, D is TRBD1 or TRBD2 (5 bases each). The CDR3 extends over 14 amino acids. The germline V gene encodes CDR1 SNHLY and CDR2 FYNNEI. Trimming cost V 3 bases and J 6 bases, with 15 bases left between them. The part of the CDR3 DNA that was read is TGTGCCAGCAGTGATTTGATTCTGAGGGGCGAG. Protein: CASSDLILRGE. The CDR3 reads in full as CASSDLILRGEQYF.

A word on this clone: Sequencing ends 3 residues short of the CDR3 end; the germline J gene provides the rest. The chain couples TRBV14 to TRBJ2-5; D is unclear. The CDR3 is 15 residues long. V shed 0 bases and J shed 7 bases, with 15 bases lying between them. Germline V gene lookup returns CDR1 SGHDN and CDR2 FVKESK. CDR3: CASSQDTEVKGTQYF. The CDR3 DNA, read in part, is TGTGCCAGCAGCCAAGATACCGAAGTTAAAGGGACC. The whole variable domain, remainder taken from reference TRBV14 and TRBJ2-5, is EAGVTQFPSHSVIEKGQTVTLRCDPISGHDNLYWYRRVMGKEIKFLLHFVKESKQDESGMPNNRFLAERTGGTYSTLKVQPAELEDSGVYFCASSQDTEVKGTQYFGPGTRLLVL.